The next 12 T cell receptor beta chains were all read from a single sample in a study of blood T cells in healthy people across ages. A second PCR of 7 to 11 cycles used a sample-barcoded 5' primer and a J-beta primer mix. TCRdb passed the 5' RACE reads through MiXCR, listing each CDR3 protein once. The top ten clones hold 3% of a sample with 700,000 to 900,000 distinct CDR3 sequences, about a quarter of them seen once. These same records also appear under a second study, on T cells of mothers and their children.

The material sequenced was blood. The receptors stem from a boy aged 5-17 years in good health.

CDR3 nucleotide sequence: TGCGCCAGCAGCCAAGTTGGCCAGGGGGGTTATGGCTACACCTTC. Its translation is CASSQVGQGGYGYTF. V usage is TRBV4-1 and J usage is TRBJ1-2; 7 bases match TRBD1. Germline CDR1 and CDR2: MGHRA and YSYEKL. The J segment lost 5 bases and the V segment lost 1 base, leaving 7 bases of the junction unmatched. CDR3 length equals 15 residues.

This clonotype was seen a few times. The chain couples TRBV10-3 to TRBJ1-2; TRBD1 is a possible D gene (6 bases). Germline lookup yields CDR1 ENHRY and CDR2 SYGVKD. V was pared by 11 bases and J by 12 bases, with 25 bases between. The CDR3 is made up of 13 amino acids. CDR3 region: CASTTGLTATHTF. The CDR3 coding sequence is TGTGCCTCCACGACAGGCCTTACCGCCACGCACACCTTC.

This chain links TRBV7-2 with TRBJ2-5; D not certain. The DNA end favors TRBJ2-1, so the J call may be wrong. The CDR3 is 12 amino acids. Germline-derived CDR1 and CDR2 are SGHTA and FQGNSA. The CDR3: CASSFRVYEQFF. The CDR3 DNA is TGTGCCAGCAGCTTTCGGGTCTATGAGCAGTTCTTC.

V and J are TRBV5-4 and TRBJ1-2; TRBD1 matches 8 bases. Trimming cost V 2 bases and J 1 base; bases outside gene matches: 4. The CDR3 runs 15 residues. The germline CDR1 and CDR2 sequences are SGHNT and YYREEE (reference sequence). The CDR3 DNA follows: TGTGCCAGCAGCTTTCCGACAGGGGTTAACTATGGCTACACCTTC. This translates into CASSFPTGVNYGYTF.

The V gene is TRBV7-2, the J gene TRBJ1-1, with D maybe TRBD1 (6 bases). The length of the CDR3 is 16 residues. The V gene lost 2 bases and the J gene lost 1 base, with 14 bases spanning the gap. Per germline, CDR1 SGHTA and CDR2 FQGNSA. As DNA, the CDR3 is TGTGCCAGCAGCTTAAAATGGGGGCCGGCGAACACTGAAGCTTTCTTT. This codes for CASSLKWGPANTEAFF.

This chain connects TRBV7-2 to TRBJ1-4, with D perhaps TRBD1 (5 bases). The CDR3 runs 15 residues. V was clipped by 4 bases and J by 3 bases, with 12 bases between them. Germline loops: CDR1 SGHTA, CDR2 FQGNSA. The CDR3 region is CASSYNRGPNEKLFF. The CDR3 DNA follows: TGTGCCAGCAGCTATAACCGGGGACCTAATGAAAAACTGTTTTTT.

Many counts were recorded for this clonotype. The rearrangement joins TRBV9 to TRBJ2-5, with D possibly matching TRBD2 (5 bases). Looked up from germline, CDR1 is SGDLS and CDR2 is YYNGEE. The CDR3 is 13 residues long. V shed 3 bases and J shed 5 bases, with 11 bases lying between them. The CDR3 loop is CASSGTPSETQYF. CDR3 coding DNA: TGTGCCAGCAGCGGGACTCCCTCTGAGACCCAGTACTTC.

V is TRBV9 and J is TRBJ2-5; D gene ambiguous. The CDR3 extends over 14 amino acids. V lost 3 bases and J 1 base, leaving 10 bases between the germline ends. Germline CDR1 SGDLS, CDR2 YYNGEE. CDR3 amino acids: CASSAAGVQETQYF. CDR3 sequence (DNA): TGTGCCAGCAGCGCCGCAGGAGTCCAAGAGACCCAGTACTTC. Drawing the rest from reference TRBV9 and TRBJ2-5, the complete variable domain is DSGVTQTPKHLITATGQRVTLRCSPRSGDLSVYWYQQSLDQGLQFLIQYYNGEERAKGNILERFSAQQFPDLHSELNLSSLELGDSALYFCASSAAGVQETQYFGPGTRLLVL.

The gene calls are TRBV12-3 or TRBV12-4 and TRBJ2-7; 8 bases match TRBD1. The CDR3 extends over 14 amino acids. With 5 bases clipped from V and 5 bases from J, the junction kept 8 bases outside the gene matches. CDR3 loop: CASSPRDRQNEQYF. The CDR3 DNA follows: TGTGCCAGCAGTCCCCGGGACAGGCAGAACGAGCAGTACTTC.

Details on this clonotype: Its ends do not fully match the called genes, so a read error is possible. This rearrangement joins TRBV7-9 to TRBJ2-5; D is ambiguous. This CDR3 is built from 15 residues. CDR1 is SEHNR, CDR2 FQNEAQ, per germline (reference sequence). The CDR3 here is CASSLIPRTQGTQYF. CDR3 in DNA: TGTGCCAGCAGCTTAATCCCCAGGACCCAAGGGACCCAGTACTTC.

In its sample, this clonotype was seen a few times. This rearrangement joins TRBV15 to TRBJ2-7; D may be TRBD1 or TRBD2 (5 bases each). Germline V lookup: CDR1 LNHNV, CDR2 YYDKDF (reference sequence). Trimming cost V 1 base and J 5 bases, with 15 bases left between them. The CDR3 extends over 15 amino acids. CDR3 DNA: TGTGCCACCAGCAGAGGATGGGACGCGCCTAACGAGCAGTACTTC. Translated: CATSRGWDAPNEQYF.

This clonotype occurred a few times. This chain connects TRBV24-1 to TRBJ2-3, with TRBD1 matching over 12 bases. J gave up 2 bases and V 7 bases, and 6 bases lay outside the gene matches. The CDR3 runs 16 residues. From germline, CDR1 is KGHDR and CDR2 SFDVKD. CDR3: CATSPGQGANTDTQYF. The DNA for the CDR3 is TGTGCCACCAGCCCGGGACAGGGGGCGAACACAGATACGCAGTATTTT.